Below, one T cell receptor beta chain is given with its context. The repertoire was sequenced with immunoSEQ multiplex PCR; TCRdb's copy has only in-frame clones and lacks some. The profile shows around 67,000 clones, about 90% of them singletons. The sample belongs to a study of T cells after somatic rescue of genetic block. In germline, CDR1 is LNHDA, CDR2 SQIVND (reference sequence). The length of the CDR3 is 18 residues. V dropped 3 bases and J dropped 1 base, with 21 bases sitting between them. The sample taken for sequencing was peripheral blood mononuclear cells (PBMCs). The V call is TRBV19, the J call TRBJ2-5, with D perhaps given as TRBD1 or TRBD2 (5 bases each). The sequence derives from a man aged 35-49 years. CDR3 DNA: TGTGCCAGTAGTATTCGTTCTTCGTTCTGGGGGATCCAAGAGACCCAGTACTTC. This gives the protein CASSIRSSFWGIQETQYF.